This entry lists 16 T cell receptor beta chains sequenced from one sample in a study of blood T cell repertoires in COVID-19. Assay used: immunoSEQ multiplex PCR; TCRdb lists only in-frame clones, some missing. The data contain tens of thousands of clones, 87% of them singletons. The sequenced sample was peripheral blood. The receptors derive from a human donor in a cohort sampled during active COVID-19.

J is TRBJ1-2 and V is TRBV30, with 10 bases lining up with TRBD1. The CDR3 extends over 13 amino acids. Unmatched junction bases numbered 5, after V lost 3 bases and J lost 7 bases. Germline V gives CDR1 GTSNPN, CDR2 SVGIG (reference sequence). For the CDR3, the DNA is TGTGCCTGGAGCCGACAGGGGGCTAGTGGCTACACCTTC. This codes for CAWSRQGASGYTF.

The V gene is TRBV5-4, the J gene TRBJ1-2, with 7 bases matching TRBD1. Germline V lookup: CDR1 SGHNT, CDR2 YYREEE (reference sequence). This CDR3 comprises 12 residues. After removal of 3 bases from V and 6 bases from J, the junction contained 2 bases not matched to a gene. The DNA of the CDR3 is TGTGCCAGCAGCTCGACAGGGAATGGCTACACCTTC. Its protein product is CASSSTGNGYTF. Full variable domain (outside the CDR3, taken from reference TRBV5-4 and TRBJ1-2): ETGVTQSPTHLIKTRGQQVTLRCSSQSGHNTVSWYQQALGQGPQFIFQYYREEENGRGNFPPRFSGLQFPNYSSELNVNALELDDSALYLCASSSTGNGYTFGSGTRLTVV.

The chain is built from TRBV5-1 and TRBJ2-3; weak D call: TRBD2 (5 bases). This CDR3 comprises 14 residues. Germline-derived CDR1 and CDR2 are SGHRS and YFSETQ. Trimming left V 2 bases short and J 4 bases short, with 11 bases between. The CDR3 DNA reads TGCGCCAGCAGCTTCCGGGGTCCATCAGATACGCAGTATTTT. Translation gives CASSFRGPSDTQYF.

The chain has TRBV19 and TRBJ2-6; no firm D call. The ends were cut back, 7 bases at V and 1 base at J, with 11 bases in the middle. The germline gives CDR1 LNHDA, CDR2 SQIVND (reference sequence). The CDR3 spans 15 residues. The CDR3 DNA reads TGTGCCAGTAAATCTGTCGCGTCTGGGGCCAACGTCCTGACTTTC. Amino acids: CASKSVASGANVLTF. The full variable domain, in which reference TRBV19 and TRBJ2-6 provide the parts outside the CDR3, is DGGITQSPKYLFRKEGQNVTLSCEQNLNHDAMYWYRQDPGQGLRLIYYSQIVNDFQKGDIAEGYSVSREKKESFPLTVTSAQKNPTAFYLCASKSVASGANVLTFGAGSRLTVL.

The rearrangement joins TRBV3-1 (or the pseudogene TRBV3-2) to TRBJ1-1; D is uncertain. The CDR3 is 17 amino acids. Germline V gene sequence: CDR1 LGHDT, CDR2 YNNKEL (reference sequence). V was shortened by 1 base and J by 0 bases, with 15 bases between the two germline ends. The DNA for the CDR3 is TGTGCCAGCAGCCAAGCTATAAGGACGGGAATGAACACTGAAGCTTTCTTT. Its protein is CASSQAIRTGMNTEAFF.

V and J are TRBV3-1 (or the pseudogene TRBV3-2) and TRBJ1-1, with a weak D call TRBD1 (5 bases). The CDR3 consists of 16 residues. V lost 1 base, J lost 11 bases, and 23 bases lay in between. CDR1 LGHDT and CDR2 YNNKEL come from the germline V gene (reference sequence). The CDR3 DNA reads as TGTGCCAGCAGCCAAGTACCTCTCGGGGGGGGGTTCTCGGCTTTCTTT. This codes for CASSQVPLGGGFSAFF.

CDR3: CASSLIKLAGPLYYEQYF. CDR3 nucleotide sequence: TGTGCCAGCAGCTTAATAAAACTAGCGGGACCCTTGTACTACGAGCAGTACTTC. This chain connects TRBV7-8 to TRBJ2-7; TRBD2 agrees at 10 bases. Germline V gene data show CDR1 as SGHVS and CDR2 as FQNEAQ. V shed 2 bases, J shed 3 bases, and the junction held 13 bases outside the gene matches. This CDR3 comprises 18 residues.

The rearrangement joins TRBV6-5 to TRBJ1-1; D may be TRBD1 (5 bases). From germline, CDR1 is MNHEY and CDR2 SVGAGI. CDR3 length: 14 amino acids. The ends were cut back, 2 bases at V and 1 base at J, with 8 bases in the middle. The CDR3 is CASSYGGSNTEAFF. Written as DNA, the CDR3 is TGTGCCAGCAGTTACGGGGGGTCGAACACTGAAGCTTTCTTT.

In its sample, this clone was seen a few times. The CDR3 here is CASSQPGQSSGNTIYF. DNA for the CDR3: TGTGCCAGCAGTCAGCCAGGACAGTCCTCTGGAAACACCATATATTTT. V usage is TRBV6-2 or TRBV6-3 and J usage is TRBJ1-3, with a tentative D call TRBD1 (6 bases). CDR3 length: 16 residues. V was pared by 5 bases and J by 0 bases, with 14 bases between. Germline values: CDR1 MNHEY, CDR2 SVGEGT.

The chain has TRBV5-4 and TRBJ1-1, with TRBD1 identical over 9 bases. V gave up 3 bases and J gave up 4 bases; unmatched junction bases: 7. CDR3 length: 15 residues. Germline assignment: CDR1 SGHNT and CDR2 YYREEE (reference sequence). CDR3 coding DNA: TGTGCCAGCAGCTGGTCGACAGGGGGGGTCACTGAAGCTTTCTTT. Translating gives CASSWSTGGVTEAFF.

This chain joins TRBV5-4 and TRBJ1-2, with 10 positions matching TRBD1. Germline CDR1 reads SGHNT; CDR2 reads YYREEE (reference sequence). The CDR3 sequence is 14 residues long. The junction had 5 bases not matched to a gene; V was cut back by 4 bases and J by 5 bases. Here the CDR3 DNA reads TGTGCCAGCAGCAATGGGACAGGGGCATATGGCTACACCTTC. Protein sequence: CASSNGTGAYGYTF.

J is TRBJ2-2 and V is TRBV30; TRBD1 matches 8 bases. There are 16 residues in the CDR3. The junction had 8 bases not matched to a gene; V was cut back by 0 bases and J by 5 bases. Looked up from germline, CDR1 is GTSNPN and CDR2 is SVGIG (reference sequence). The CDR3 loop reads CAWSVRTGGETGELFF. DNA of the CDR3: TGTGCCTGGAGTGTACGAACAGGGGGAGAGACCGGGGAGCTGTTTTTT.

The chain employs TRBV29-1 and TRBJ1-1; 12 nucleotides line up with TRBD1. Trimming cost V 6 bases and J 4 bases; bases outside gene matches: 3. This CDR3 is built from 13 residues. Germline CDR1 is SQVTM and CDR2 is ANQGSEA. The CDR3 coding sequence is TGCAGCGTGGGGGGACAGGGGGCCACTGAAGCTTTCTTT. Protein product: CSVGGQGATEAFF.

The rearrangement joins TRBV15 to TRBJ2-1; 9 nucleotides agree with TRBD2. The CDR3 extends over 17 amino acids. Trimming removed 5 bases from V and 4 bases from J; junction bases left unmatched: 12. Germline V CDR1 and CDR2: LNHNV, YYDKDF (reference sequence). The CDR3 is CATSGILGLADYNEQFF. The CDR3 DNA reads as TGTGCCACCAGCGGAATATTGGGACTAGCAGATTACAATGAGCAGTTCTTC.

The chain's CDR3 is CASSEKSGGASEQFF. In DNA form, the CDR3 reads TGTGCCAGCAGTGAAAAGAGCGGGGGGGCCAGTGAGCAGTTCTTC. The J gene is TRBJ2-1, the V gene TRBV6-1; 10 bases match TRBD2. Germline CDR1 reads MNHNS; CDR2 reads SASEGT. The trim removed 2 bases at V and 9 bases at J, leaving 7 bases unmatched. The CDR3 is made up of 15 amino acids.

This chain connects TRBV7-2 to TRBJ2-3; 9 bases agree with TRBD2. V was pared by 2 bases and J by 1 base, with 4 bases of the junction left unmatched. The CDR3 consists of 16 residues. Germline CDR1 reads SGHTA; CDR2 reads FQGNSA. CDR3 sequence: CASSLPAGGGTDTQYF. CDR3 coding DNA: TGTGCCAGCAGCTTACCAGCGGGGGGTGGCACAGATACGCAGTATTTT.